This T cell receptor (beta chain) comes out of a study of blood T cells in healthy people across ages. Study-wide points: The diversity estimates, figures obtained from one million T cells, were considered underestimates.

Concerning this clonotype: Its antigen is undetermined. At one end, the junction sequence differs from germline, possibly due to a read error.

Germline V gene data show CDR1 as SGHTA and CDR2 as FQGNSA. CDR3 length equals 14 residues. Primed by a sample-barcoded 5' primer and a J-beta primer mix, a second PCR proceeded for about 7 to 12 cycles. Via MiXCR, TCRdb re-called the 5' RACE reads, giving one row per CDR3 protein. The sample has 1.5 million to 1.9 million distinct CDR3 sequences; 40% to 45% are singletons. This TCR came from a woman under 30 in good health. The gene calls are TRBV7-2 and TRBJ1-5; D is unclear. Sequenced material: blood. CDR3 DNA: TGTGTCAGCAGCTTAGTGATGGGTGGGCAGCCCCAGCATTTT. Its translation is CVSSLVMGGQPQHF.